The 15 T cell receptor beta chains listed next were all sequenced from one sample in a study of T cell responses to AZD1222 COVID-19 vaccine. Profiled with immunoSEQ multiplex PCR; TCRdb holds only in-frame clones, not every one. The sample gives 90,000 to 100,000 clones, roughly 85% of which show up once; less than 3% is in the top ten. Source: peripheral blood, taken on day 0 of AZD1222 vaccination. The receptor set was obtained from an adult in good health.

The chain joins TRBV9 to TRBJ2-2; D unresolved. CDR1 is SGDLS, CDR2 YYNGEE, per germline. V gave up 0 bases and J gave up 3 bases, with 6 bases separating them. The CDR3 is 14 amino acids. The CDR3 DNA reads as TGTGCCAGCAGCGTAGTAAGCGACACCGGGGAGCTGTTTTTT. Translating gives CASSVVSDTGELFF.

The chain joins TRBV6-2 or TRBV6-3 to TRBJ1-1; possibly TRBD1 for D (6 bases). V was clipped by 2 bases and J by 4 bases, with 8 bases between them. There are 13 residues in the CDR3. Germline loops: CDR1 MNHEY, CDR2 SVGEGT. CDR3 nucleotide sequence: TGTGCCAGCAGTTACCAGGGGCGCACTGAAGCTTTCTTT. This sequence encodes CASSYQGRTEAFF.

The chain employs TRBV28 and TRBJ1-5; D perhaps matches TRBD1 (5 bases). V shed 3 bases and J shed 7 bases, with 13 bases lying between them. The CDR3 sequence is 14 residues long. Germline loops: CDR1 MDHEN, CDR2 SYDVKM. The CDR3 region has the DNA TGTGCCAGCAGTTTCGGGCAGGGAAGACAGCCCCAGCATTTT. Translation: CASSFGQGRQPQHF.

The J gene is TRBJ1-4, the V gene TRBV7-9, with TRBD1 as a possible D gene (5 bases). The CDR3 is made up of 15 amino acids. The ends were cut back, 5 bases at V and 0 bases at J, with 10 bases in the middle. Germline V gene data show CDR1 as SEHNR and CDR2 as FQNEAQ (reference sequence). CDR3 nucleotides: TGTGCCAGCAGCCTGGCGGGACCAACTAATGAAAAACTGTTTTTT. Protein sequence: CASSLAGPTNEKLFF.

The gene calls are TRBV19 and TRBJ1-6, with a weak D call TRBD1 (5 bases). CDR3 length equals 13 residues. In germline, CDR1 is LNHDA, CDR2 SQIVND (reference sequence). V lost 4 bases to trimming and J lost 7 bases, with 8 bases between them. CDR3 in DNA: TGTGCCAGTAGTACCAGACAGAATTCACCCCTCCACTTT. Protein: CASSTRQNSPLHF.

The V gene is TRBV19, the J gene TRBJ1-5, with TRBD1 as a possible D gene (5 bases). This CDR3 has 15 residues. Per germline, CDR1 LNHDA and CDR2 SQIVND (reference sequence). V was trimmed by 5 bases and J by 1 base, leaving 12 bases between them. CDR3 DNA sequence: TGTGCCAGTAGTGAAGGGACGGCCAGCAATCAGCCCCAGCATTTT. The encoded protein is CASSEGTASNQPQHF.

The chain carries TRBV27 and TRBJ2-1; no definite D call. V dropped 6 bases and J dropped 0 bases, with 12 bases sitting between them. The CDR3 length is 15 residues. The germline gives CDR1 MNHEY, CDR2 SMNVEV (reference sequence). CDR3 in amino acids: CASSQSASSYNEQFF. CDR3 bases: TGTGCCAGCAGCCAATCGGCTAGCTCCTACAATGAGCAGTTCTTC.

The V and J genes are TRBV6-4 and TRBJ1-2, with 12 bases identical to TRBD1. This CDR3 has 18 amino acids. CDR1 is MRHNA, CDR2 SNTAGT, per germline. With 2 bases clipped from V and 4 bases from J, the junction kept 11 bases outside the gene matches. The CDR3, as DNA: TGTGCCAGCAGTGACAATGTGCCCGGGACAGGGGGCCGCTATGGCTACACCTTC. Its protein is CASSDNVPGTGGRYGYTF.

This chain connects TRBV11-2 to TRBJ2-6; no reliable D call. The V and J ends lost 4 bases and 0 bases respectively, with 10 bases between them. CDR3 length: 16 residues. Germline loops: CDR1 SGHAT, CDR2 FQNNGV. Here the CDR3 reads CASSSAFGSGANVLTF. As DNA, the CDR3 is TGTGCCAGCAGCTCCGCTTTCGGCTCTGGGGCCAACGTCCTGACTTTC.

This clone was seen a handful of times. J is TRBJ1-5 and V is TRBV28; TRBD1 aligns across 7 bases. The trim removed 6 bases at V and 6 bases at J, leaving 5 bases unmatched. The length of the CDR3 is 13 residues. Per germline, CDR1 MDHEN and CDR2 SYDVKM. The CDR3 spells CASSPPGGQPQHF. Here the CDR3 DNA reads TGTGCCAGCAGCCCCCCAGGGGGTCAGCCCCAGCATTTT.

The chain employs TRBV24-1 and TRBJ1-2, with TRBD1 identical over 8 bases. With V trimmed by 2 bases and J by 4 bases, 8 bases remained unmatched. The CDR3 runs to 16 residues. Per the germline V gene, CDR1 is KGHDR and CDR2 is SFDVKD. The CDR3 here is CATSDSTQGASYGYTF. The CDR3 region has the DNA TGTGCCACCAGTGATTCAACGCAGGGGGCTAGCTATGGCTACACCTTC.

This clone was seen a handful of times. The CDR3: CATGSGVSYEQYF. The CDR3 DNA sequence: TGTGCCACCGGGTCGGGAGTTTCCTACGAGCAGTACTTC. The V gene is TRBV6-5, the J gene TRBJ2-7, with D possibly TRBD2 on 6 matching bases. This CDR3 is 13 amino acids long. Germline-derived CDR1 and CDR2 are MNHEY and SVGAGI. V shed 10 bases and J shed 1 base, with 14 bases lying between them.

The rearrangement joins TRBV6-2 or TRBV6-3 to TRBJ1-2; no reliable D call. Germline assignment: CDR1 MNHEY and CDR2 SVGEGT. Trimming shortened V by 5 bases and J by 2 bases, and 9 bases separated the two germline ends. The CDR3 consists of 13 residues. The CDR3 bases are TGTGCCAGCAGTCAAGACGGGAACTATGGCTACACCTTC. It encodes CASSQDGNYGYTF.

The chain is built from TRBV27 and TRBJ2-1; the D gene is possibly TRBD2 (6 bases). Germline V gene sequence: CDR1 MNHEY, CDR2 SMNVEV (reference sequence). V was pared by 3 bases and J by 7 bases, with 7 bases between. CDR3 size: 12 residues. The CDR3 DNA reads TGTGCCAGCAGTTTCCGGGGGAATGAGCAGTTCTTC. As protein: CASSFRGNEQFF.

The chain employs TRBV13 and TRBJ2-1; the D gene is possibly TRBD2 (5 bases). V lost 3 bases, J lost 5 bases, and 11 bases lay in between. Germline assignment: CDR1 PRHDT and CDR2 FYEKMQ (reference sequence). The CDR3 is 14 residues long. The CDR3, as DNA: TGTGCCAGCAGCTTGGCGGGCCCCAACAATGAGCAGTTCTTC. Protein: CASSLAGPNNEQFF.